These 2 T cell receptor beta chains share one sample of origin, sequenced in a study of shared clonotypes between healthy human individuals. Only in-frame clones appear in the TCRdb table, and some are missing; sequencing was by immunoSEQ multiplex PCR. The repertoire holds about 2.1 million clones, with 80% to 95% as singletons. Naive CD8 cells lacked CD45RO and underwent positive selection for CCR7, leaving out terminally differentiated effector memory CD45RA+ cells. The sequenced sample consisted of naive CD8+ T cells from PBMCs. All receptors derive from a man in his late teens or twenties in good health. Some clones in this sample may be carry-over from other donors' samples.

The rearrangement uses TRBV27 and TRBJ1-1; 12 nucleotides line up with TRBD1. Germline loops: CDR1 MNHEY, CDR2 SMNVEV (reference sequence). The CDR3 extends over 17 amino acids. J was trimmed by 0 bases and V by 6 bases; bases with no gene match: 8. The DNA for the CDR3 is TGTGCCAGCAGGCCCGGGACAGGGGGCTTCATGAACACTGAAGCTTTCTTT. This sequence encodes CASRPGTGGFMNTEAFF.

This chain uses TRBV30 with TRBJ1-1, with D possibly matching TRBD1 (6 bases). V was cut by 2 bases and J by 4 bases, with 11 bases left in between. This CDR3 has 13 amino acids. Germline CDR1 is GTSNPN and CDR2 is SVGIG (reference sequence). As DNA, the CDR3 is TGTGCCTGGAGTATTGGAGGGGGCACTGAAGCTTTCTTT. It yields the protein CAWSIGGGTEAFF.